The 23 T cell receptor beta chains reported below all come from one sample, sequenced in a study of metastatic and nonmetastatic thyroid tumors (dated by TCRdb to 2020 to 2021). To prepare the library, PCR was applied. Instrument on record: Illumina HiSeq 4000. The public reads were quality trimmed at Q25 with fastp and then assembled into clones with MiXCR by TCRdb, keeping productive beta chains. In this sample the table shows about 92,000 clones, about 15% of which occur a single time. 3.6% of the sample belongs to the ten largest clones. No patient had received any treatment before thyroid surgery. The sequenced sample was blood. These receptors were collected from a female donor with papillary thyroid cancer or a benign thyroid nodule (not recorded which). Some clones in this sample may be carry-over from other donors' samples.

To note about this clone: Possible read error: a much larger clone is one base away. The sample carries other DNA sequences with the same CDR3. The chain has TRBV7-3 and TRBJ1-2; D is uncertain. Germline V gene data show CDR1 as SGHTA and CDR2 as FQGTGA. The ends were cut back, 2 bases at V and 2 bases at J, with 9 bases in the middle. The CDR3 consists of 14 residues. The CDR3 nucleotides read TGTGCCAGCAGCTTAGTCGTGATAAACTATGGCTACACCTTC. Translated, it gives CASSLVVINYGYTF.

This clone was recorded at least ten times. This chain uses TRBV20-1 with TRBJ2-7; 8 bases are a match to TRBD1. This CDR3 has 15 amino acids. The germline gives CDR1 DFQATT, CDR2 SNEGSKA (reference sequence). V was clipped by 6 bases and J by 5 bases; unmatched bases: 15. CDR3 loop: CSATFSETGVNEQYF. The CDR3 DNA follows: TGCAGTGCCACTTTCAGTGAGACAGGGGTTAACGAGCAGTACTTC.

This clone was picked up many times. The chain recombines TRBV7-3 with TRBJ2-1; D might be TRBD1 (6 bases). Trimming took 5 bases from V and 4 from J, leaving 9 bases between them. The CDR3 runs to 13 residues. The germline gives CDR1 SGHTA, CDR2 FQGTGA. The CDR3 DNA follows: TGTGCCAGCAGCCTACAGGGTTACAATGAGCAGTTCTTC. This translates into CASSLQGYNEQFF.

This clone showed up many times. V usage is TRBV7-2 and J usage is TRBJ1-2; D possibly corresponds to TRBD1 (6 bases). V was pared by 1 base and J by 8 bases, with 14 bases between. The CDR3 length is 14 residues. The germline V gene has CDR1 SGHTA and CDR2 FQGNSA. The CDR3 protein is CASSLDFGGHGYTF. In DNA form, the CDR3 reads TGTGCCAGCAGCTTAGATTTCGGGGGGCACGGCTACACCTTC.

In its sample, this clone was seen a few times. The junction departs from the called germline gene at one end, perhaps through a read error. The chain combines TRBV6-1 with TRBJ2-3, with 7 bases aligning to TRBD2. The CDR3 covers 13 residues. CDR1 and CDR2 from the germline V gene are MNHNS and SASEGT. CDR3: CAGREGNTDTQYF. The DNA for the CDR3 is TGTGCCGGCAGGGAGGGGAACACAGATACGCAGTATTTT.

This chain uses TRBV20-1 with TRBJ1-2; D uncertain. V lost 0 bases and J lost 2, with 13 bases in between. This CDR3 has 15 amino acids. The V gene's germline CDR1 is DFQATT and CDR2 SNEGSKA (reference sequence). The CDR3 DNA reads as TGCAGTGCTAGAGATGATCATGGCCAGAACTATGGCTACACCTTC. Protein product: CSARDDHGQNYGYTF.

This clone was picked up many times. At one end, the junction sequence differs from germline, possibly due to a read error. The same CDR3 is also encoded by other DNA sequences in this sample. CDR3 residues: CASSLDTGLAGSHRVF. Here the CDR3 DNA reads TGTGCCAGCAGCTTAGATACCGGGCTAGCGGGGTCCCATCGGGTCTTC. V usage is TRBV11-2 and J usage is TRBJ2-1, with TRBD2 matching 9 bases. Germline-derived CDR1 and CDR2 are SGHAT and FQNNGV. The CDR3 has 16 residues.

This clone has a count of ten or more. For the CDR3, the DNA is TGTGCCAGCAGTGGACAGGGCTATCAGCCCCAGCATTTT. It translates to CASSGQGYQPQHF. The chain recombines TRBV6-1 with TRBJ1-5, with TRBD1 matching over 7 bases. Trimming took 4 bases from V and 5 from J; bases not matched to a gene: 2. This CDR3 has 13 amino acids. The germline CDR1 and CDR2 sequences are MNHNS and SASEGT.

The chain links TRBV27 to TRBJ1-2; 11 positions match TRBD1. The junction had 4 bases not matched to a gene; V was cut back by 2 bases and J by 5 bases. The CDR3 extends over 15 amino acids. Germline CDR1 reads MNHEY; CDR2 reads SMNVEV (reference sequence). Here the CDR3 reads CASSLRGQGGYGYTF. Here the CDR3 DNA reads TGTGCCAGCAGTTTACGGGGACAGGGGGGATATGGCTACACCTTC.

This clone was counted at least ten times. The chain has TRBV4-2 and TRBJ1-2; D perhaps matches TRBD1 (6 bases). V gave up 0 bases and J gave up 1 base, with 12 bases separating them. CDR1 LGHNA and CDR2 YNFKEQ come from the germline V gene. CDR3 size: 16 residues. The CDR3 sequence: CASSQDLGGGNYGYTF. In nucleotides, the CDR3 is TGTGCCAGCAGCCAAGATCTTGGAGGGGGTAACTATGGCTACACCTTC.

This clone came up a few times. The V gene is TRBV10-1, the J gene TRBJ2-7; possible D gene TRBD1, 6 bases. Germline CDR1 reads WNHNN; CDR2 reads SYGVQD (reference sequence). The V end was cut by 6 bases, the J end by 4 bases, with 19 bases between. The CDR3 contains 15 residues. CDR3 sequence reads: CASSYPGHGHYEQYF. For the CDR3, the DNA is TGCGCCAGCAGCTATCCGGGACATGGGCATTACGAGCAGTACTTC.

This clone has a handful of counts. This rearrangement joins TRBV28 to TRBJ1-3, with TRBD1 identical over 8 bases. Germline CDR1 MDHEN, CDR2 SYDVKM. J gave up 4 bases and V 5 bases, and 7 bases lay outside the gene matches. The CDR3 loop spans 15 amino acids. The CDR3 nucleotides are TGTGCCAGCAGTCACGGACAGGGTATAGGAAACACCATATATTTT. It translates to CASSHGQGIGNTIYF. Complete variable domain (other parts from reference TRBV28 and TRBJ1-3): DVKVTQSSRYLVKRTGEKVFLECVQDMDHENMFWYRQDPGLGLRLIYFSYDVKMKEKGDIPEGYSVSREKKERFSLILESASTNQTSMYLCASSHGQGIGNTIYFGEGSWLTVV.

This clone was observed at least ten times. At one end, the junction sequence differs from germline, possibly due to a read error. This chain joins TRBV12-3 or TRBV12-4 and TRBJ2-5; TRBD1 might be the D (6 bases). CDR3 size: 14 residues. The CDR3 DNA sequence: TGTGCCAGCACCCCGAACAGGGAGCAAGAGTCCCAGTACTTC. Its protein is CASTPNREQESQYF.

V gene TRBV7-3 combines with J gene TRBJ2-1; 10 nucleotides line up with TRBD2. This CDR3 has 17 residues. Germline CDR1 reads SGHTA; CDR2 reads FQGTGA. Trimming cost V 0 bases and J 0 bases; bases outside gene matches: 2. The CDR3 loop is CASSLTSGRSSYNEQFF. The CDR3 coding sequence is TGTGCCAGCAGCTTAACTAGCGGGAGGAGCTCCTACAATGAGCAGTTCTTC.

This clone was observed at least ten times. The chain carries TRBV7-9 and TRBJ2-2; D ambiguous. Germline-derived CDR1 and CDR2 are SEHNR and FQNEAQ (reference sequence). This CDR3 region has 14 residues. V was shortened by 5 bases and J by 5 bases, with 12 bases between the two germline ends. CDR3 amino acids: CASSKTVETGELFF. CDR3 bases: TGTGCCAGCAGCAAGACCGTAGAGACCGGGGAGCTGTTTTTT.

The sample holds many counts of this clone. The chain recombines TRBV28 with TRBJ1-1; D is unclear. Trimming cost V 3 bases and J 1 base, with 9 bases left between them. This CDR3 comprises 14 residues. Germline loops: CDR1 MDHEN, CDR2 SYDVKM. The CDR3 here is CASSFFRGNTEAFF. The CDR3 DNA follows: TGTGCCAGCAGTTTCTTCAGAGGGAACACTGAAGCTTTCTTT.

In this sample, this clone is medium-sized. The chain combines TRBV6-2 or TRBV6-3 with TRBJ2-7; 9 positions agree with TRBD1. Trimming removed 6 bases from V and 4 bases from J; junction bases left unmatched: 7. CDR3 size: 14 residues. From germline, CDR1 is MNHEY and CDR2 SVGEGT. CDR3 sequence: CASRTPGQGYEQYF. Here the CDR3 DNA reads TGTGCCAGCAGGACACCGGGACAGGGATACGAGCAGTACTTC.

The sample holds a few counts of this clone. Here the CDR3 reads CASQTGHGQPPPQHF. The CDR3 coding sequence is TGTGCCAGCCAAACGGGCCATGGGCAGCCTCCGCCCCAGCATTTT. This chain connects TRBV6-2 or TRBV6-3 to TRBJ1-5; D unresolved. V dropped 8 bases and J dropped 9 bases, with 23 bases sitting between them. The CDR3 contains 15 residues. Germline CDR1 reads MNHEY; CDR2 reads SVGEGT.

There are many counts of this clone. V usage is TRBV7-2 and J usage is TRBJ2-6; D gene uncertain. The CDR3 length is 16 residues. Germline V lookup: CDR1 SGHTA, CDR2 FQGNSA. The V end was cut by 5 bases, the J end by 0 bases, with 11 bases between. For the CDR3, the DNA is TGTGCCAGCAGCCCGAAGGATCGCTCTGGGGCCAACGTCCTGACTTTC. This codes for CASSPKDRSGANVLTF. The full variable domain, with the rest looked up from reference TRBV7-2 and TRBJ2-6, is GAGVSQSPSNKVTEKGKDVELRCDPISGHTALYWYRQSLGQGLEFLIYFQGNSAPDKSGLPSDRFSAERTGGSVSTLTIQRTQQEDSAVYLCASSPKDRSGANVLTFGAGSRLTVL.

Many counts were recorded for this clone. The chain links TRBV28 to TRBJ1-1; 7 nucleotides align to TRBD1. The germline V gene has CDR1 MDHEN and CDR2 SYDVKM. This CDR3 is built from 14 residues. After removal of 5 bases from V and 5 bases from J, the junction contained 8 bases not matched to a gene. The CDR3: CASSGPRGPTEAFF. CDR3 sequence (DNA): TGTGCCAGCAGTGGCCCTAGGGGGCCAACTGAAGCTTTCTTT.

There are many counts of this clone. V is TRBV6-1 and J is TRBJ2-7; D is undetermined. CDR1 is MNHNS and CDR2 is SASEGT in the germline V gene. Trimming took 2 bases from V and 2 from J, leaving 10 bases between them. The CDR3 totals 14 residues. CDR3 nucleotides: TGTGCCAGCAGTGAAAGTCAGGTGACCTACGAGCAGTACTTC. It codes for CASSESQVTYEQYF.

This clone showed up just a few times. One end of the junction is discordant with germline, which a read error may explain. This chain uses TRBV10-2 with TRBJ2-3; perhaps TRBD2 as D (6 bases). The V gene's germline CDR1 is WSHSY and CDR2 SAAADI. The CDR3 has 13 residues. CDR3 coding DNA: TGCTCCAGCCGGCTGGGGGGTAAAGATACGCAGTATTTT. This codes for CSSRLGGKDTQYF.

This clone was counted many times. V usage is TRBV12-3 or TRBV12-4 and J usage is TRBJ2-3; the match to TRBD2 covers 7 bases. The J segment lost 1 base and the V segment lost 2 bases, leaving 3 bases of the junction unmatched. CDR3 size: 15 residues. The chain's CDR3 is CASSLQGGGTDTQYF. CDR3 nucleotides: TGTGCCAGCAGTTTACAGGGAGGGGGCACAGATACGCAGTATTTT.